This T cell receptor (beta chain) came from a study of T cell responses to AZD1222 COVID-19 vaccine (dated by TCRdb to the early 2020s). In the study overall: Because spike-specific TCR depth and breadth did not differ between the two schedules, AZD1222 recipients who got a second dose at roughly 4 weeks were pooled with those who got a second dose at roughly 12 weeks. Trial participants were enrolled by age into subgroups of 18-55, 56-69 and 70-plus years, and around 140, 26 and 57 TCR-sequenced participants, respectively, were included in these subgroups. TCR sequencing covered 230 or so trial participants: about 210 given two doses of AZD1222 and 26 given two doses of MenACWY control vaccine.

The sample's time point label, decoded: baseline before first vaccination. Samples from vaccinated people were obtained from the UK trials COV001 and COV002, which included a single-blind randomized controlled phase 2/3 trial of AZD1222 (ChAdOx1 nCoV-19) in healthy adults. For TCRbeta chain sequencing, PBMC samples were collected from trial participants at day 0 and at day 28 after the second dose. The CDR3 regions of human TCRbeta chains were analyzed by immunosequencing. The source study handled its data this way. Repertoire TCRs were checked for matches against a reference library of SARS-CoV-2-specific TCRs that had been generated using the MIRA antigen-specificity platform. Breadth was defined as the fraction of unique TCRs that were SARS-CoV-2-associated, and depth was defined as the fraction of total T cells that were SARS-CoV-2-associated. Using the MIRA data, every spike-specific TCR was mapped to the spike region that the TCR reacted to and assigned to either a CD4 or a CD8 class. Log10-transformed breadth and depth values were compared by one-way ANOVA with Sidak's multiple comparisons tests. TCRdb took this table from immuneACCESS and kept in-frame rearrangements with V and J called. Such tables lack part of the clones; where checked against another copy, unresolved V genes explain under half of the gap, and the rest is unexplained. V and J calls plus clone size are reproduced from that table; the DNA served to infer D and trimming. This sample holds around 92,000 clones; about 90% were observed only once. Less than 8% of the sample is in the top ten clones.

What the research found in general, with its limitations: The 56-69-year group was small, and its depth increase did not reach significance, likely because of low power. Epitopes outside the regions mutated in the B.1.351 and B.1.1.7 variants were reportedly recognized by nearly half of the unique spike-specific TCRs. Most participants were white British and females outnumbered males, and the authors suggested that clonal diversity may have been underestimated. Because no day 14 peak-response samples were available, repertoires were characterized only after the peak T cell response. Only five or six AZD1222 recipients were SARS-CoV-2 seropositive at baseline, limiting conclusions about previously exposed vaccinees. A significant rise in spike-specific TCR breadth and depth was observed after two AZD1222 doses relative to day 0 and relative to MenACWY recipients. The vaccine-associated CD4 TCRs covered the entire spike protein, and the dominant responses fell in regions 160-218 and 743-854.

Concerning this clone: Its antigen is unknown. The input lacks base qualities; no much larger clone sits a single base away.

The cysteine opens and the phenylalanine closes a CDR3 of 15 amino acids. The read is trimmed to its CDR3 DNA, 45 bases read in frame from base 1. Trimming takes 0 bases from V and 3 bases from J, and the germline ends sit 12 bases apart. The germline V gene encodes CDR1 SGDLS and CDR2 YYNGEE. The chain joins TRBV9 to TRBJ1-2, with the D gene uncertain. The sequence was collected from an adult in good health. The material sequenced was peripheral blood, taken on day 0 of AZD1222 vaccination. The nucleotide sequence is given as TGTGCCAGCAGCGTAGATGCAGAGCCAGACTATGGCTACACCTTC. It encodes CASSVDAEPDYGYTF. The reference TRBV9 and TRBJ1-2 proteins fill in what lies around the CDR3, so the full variable domain reads DSGVTQTPKHLITATGQRVTLRCSPRSGDLSVYWYQQSLDQGLQFLIQYYNGEERAKGNILERFSAQQFPDLHSELNLSSLELGDSALYFCASSVDAEPDYGYTFGSGTRLTVV.